The rows below give T cell receptor beta chains drawn from one sample of a study of T-cell reconstitution after alpha-beta-depleted transplantation in children. One entry per CDR3 protein results from TCRdb running MiXCR on the PCR reads. The repertoire holds about 440,000 distinct CDR3 sequences, 43% seen once, with around 29% in the top ten. The sample consisted of PBMCs, taken before TCRalphabeta/CD19-depleted stem cell transplant. The source is a girl aged 2-10 years with aplastic anemia, due to receive a stem cell transplant. CDR3s include the opening cysteine and the closing phenylalanine or tryptophan. Fields, in order: clone size, D gene, V gene, J gene, CDR3 DNA, CDR3 protein. D genes are given only for firm matches. A clone size is listed for some rows: how often the clone was seen (once, few, many), or a class if it is expanded.

>NA|NA|TRBV20-1|TRBJ1-1
TGCAGTGCTAGCAACAGATTGAACACTGAAGCTTTCTTT
CSASNRLNTEAFF
>NA|NA|TRBV11-2|TRBJ2-1
TGTGCCAGCAGCTACTCCCCCTCCGCGGCCTACAATGAGCAGTTCTTC
CASSYSPSAAYNEQFF
>NA|NA|TRBV29-1|TRBJ1-2
TGCAGCGGACAGTCAGCTAACTATGGCTACACCTTC
CSGQSANYGYTF
>NA|TRBD2|TRBV5-1|TRBJ2-1
TGCGCCAGCAGCTCCTCGGGACTAGCGGACAATGAGCAGTTCTTC
CASSSSGLADNEQFF
>many|TRBD1|TRBV10-3|TRBJ1-1
TGTGCCATCAGGAGGGACAGGGAAGGGTTAGTCACTGAAGCTTTCTTT
CAIRRDREGLVTEAFF
>many|NA|TRBV7-2|TRBJ1-2
TGTGCCAGCAGCACGTATTTGGACGAAGGCTACACCTTC
CASSTYLDEGYTF
>NA|NA|TRBV5-1|TRBJ2-1
TGCGCCAGCAGCTTGCCTTTCTACAATGAGCAGTTCTTC
CASSLPFYNEQFF
>few|TRBD1|TRBV20-1|TRBJ2-1
TGCAGTGCCCGCCAGATGACAGGGGCCAGGTACAATGAGCAGTTCTTC
CSARQMTGARYNEQFF
>many|TRBD2|TRBV29-1|TRBJ2-1
TGCAGCGTTGGGGTGCAGCGGGACCCTAACAATGAGCAGTTCTTC
CSVGVQRDPNNEQFF
>NA|NA|TRBV10-2|TRBJ1-2
TGCGCCAGCAGTAGGGCAGGGAGCTATGGCTACACCTTC
CASSRAGSYGYTF
>NA|NA|TRBV28|TRBJ2-7
TGTGCCAGCAGTCCCACCGGGACAATCTCCTACGAGCAGTACTTC
CASSPTGTISYEQYF
>NA|NA|TRBV10-3|TRBJ1-1
TGTGCCATCAGTGATTTTTTCGCAGGGTCAGTGACTGAAGCTTTCTTT
CAISDFFAGSVTEAFF
>few|NA|TRBV7-2|TRBJ2-5
TGTGCCAGCAGCTTAGGCCGTATAGTAGGAGAGACCCAGTACTTC
CASSLGRIVGETQYF
>NA|TRBD1|TRBV6-1|TRBJ1-6
TGTGCCAGCAGTCGGACAGGGGTGTATAATTCACCCCTCCACTTT
CASSRTGVYNSPLHF
>NA|NA|TRBV15|TRBJ1-5
TGTGCCACCAGCAGACGGGGGGCAGGGCAGCCCCAGCATTTT
CATSRRGAGQPQHF
>NA|NA|TRBV15|TRBJ2-1
TGTGCCACCAGCAGAGATAGGAACAGCTACAATGAGCAGTTCTTC
CATSRDRNSYNEQFF
>NA|NA|TRBV20-1|TRBJ1-1
TGCAGTGCTATCCGGGTCGCACTTAGGAACACTGAAGCTTTCTTT
CSAIRVALRNTEAFF
>many|NA|TRBV4-3|TRBJ2-7
TGCGCCAGCAGCCAAGGGACCCTTGGACAGAACTACGAGCAGTACTTC
CASSQGTLGQNYEQYF
>NA|NA|TRBV5-1|TRBJ2-5
TGCGCCAGCAGCTTGGATCGGCAGACGAACCGAGGGGGGACCCAGTACTTC
CASSLDRQTNRGGTQYF
>many|TRBD1|TRBV6-2/TRBV6-3|TRBJ1-5
TGTGCCAGCAGTACGACCAAAGACAGGGAATACAATCAGCCCCAGCATTTT
CASSTTKDREYNQPQHF
>many|NA|TRBV27|TRBJ1-6
TGTGCCAGCAGTTTTAGGAGCTCCTATAATTCACCCCTCCACTTT
CASSFRSSYNSPLHF
>many|TRBD2|TRBV7-9|TRBJ2-7
TGTGCCAGCAGCCCTAGCGGGGACTACGAGCAGTACTTC
CASSPSGDYEQYF
>many|NA|TRBV7-6|TRBJ2-2
TGTGCCAGCAGCTCCGCAGGGGTGGACACCGGGGAGCTGTTTTTT
CASSSAGVDTGELFF
>NA|NA|TRBV6-5|TRBJ2-4
TGTGCCAGCAGTTCCGTAACCGGGGGAGTCAAAAACATTCAGTACTTC
CASSSVTGGVKNIQYF
>NA|NA|TRBV4-1|TRBJ2-7
TGCGCCAGCAGCCAACTTCTCCTCCCGGACTCCTACGAGCAGTACTTC
CASSQLLLPDSYEQYF
>once|NA|TRBV28|TRBJ1-2
TGTGCCAGCAGTTTCGCGAGAAGGCTTGGCTACACCTTC
CASSFARRLGYTF
>NA|TRBD1|TRBV15|TRBJ2-7
TGTGCCACCAGCACTGGACAGGGTCCATGGTACGAGCAGTACTTC
CATSTGQGPWYEQYF
>few|NA|TRBV20-1|TRBJ1-2
TGCAGTGCTAGAGATCAACGGACTATAAGCTATGGCTACACCTTC
CSARDQRTISYGYTF
>NA|NA|TRBV27|TRBJ1-1
TGTGCCAGCAGTTTTTTGGGGTCCACTGAAGCTTTCTTT
CASSFLGSTEAFF
>NA|NA|TRBV12-3/TRBV12-4|TRBJ2-7
TGTGCCAGCAGCACCCATATGGGCTTGGGCGAGCAGTACTTC
CASSTHMGLGEQYF
>many|NA|TRBV20-1|TRBJ1-3
TGCAGTGCTAGAGACGGTTACAGCTCTGGAAACACCATATATTTT
CSARDGYSSGNTIYF
>many|TRBD1|TRBV5-1|TRBJ2-7
TGCGCCAGCAGCGGGACAGCCTACGAGCAGTACTTC
CASSGTAYEQYF
>NA|NA|TRBV28|TRBJ1-5
TGTGCCAGCAGGGGTCCTAGCAATCAGCCCCAGCATTTT
CASRGPSNQPQHF
>NA|NA|TRBV12-3/TRBV12-4|TRBJ2-7
TGTGCCAGCAGTTTAACAGGAACCGAATATAAGCAGTACTTC
CASSLTGTEYKQYF
>NA|TRBD2|TRBV7-6|TRBJ2-7
TGTGCCAGCAGCTTAGCGGAGTCTAGCGGGGGTTACGAGCAGTACTTC
CASSLAESSGGYEQYF
>few|NA|TRBV7-8|TRBJ2-7
TGTGCCAGCAGCCCGTTAATGGGGGGCTCCTACGAGCAGTACTTC
CASSPLMGGSYEQYF
>few|TRBD2|TRBV20-1|TRBJ2-7
TGCAGTGCTACTGGACTAGCGGGCACCTACGAGCAGTACTTC
CSATGLAGTYEQYF
>few|TRBD1|TRBV20-1|TRBJ2-1
TGCAGTGCTCGACAGGGTTCCTACAATGAGCAGTTCTTC
CSARQGSYNEQFF
>many|NA|TRBV5-1|TRBJ2-3
TGCGCCAGCAGCTTGGTGTCTGGATCCACAGATACGCAGTATTTT
CASSLVSGSTDTQYF
>NA|NA|TRBV20-1|TRBJ2-3
TGCAGTGCTAGTTTCCATACGCAGTATTTT
CSASFHTQYF
>few|NA|TRBV12-3/TRBV12-4|TRBJ2-5
TGTGCCAGCAGCTCAATTGGAGAGACCCAGTACTTC
CASSSIGETQYF
>NA|NA|TRBV5-1|TRBJ2-1
TGCGCCAGCAGCTTGGGCGGGGGCATGTACAATGAGCAGTTCTTC
CASSLGGGMYNEQFF
>NA|TRBD2|TRBV20-1|TRBJ2-5
TGCAGTGCTCGGGAGGGACTCTTGGAAGAGACCCAGTACTTC
CSAREGLLEETQYF
>NA|NA|TRBV20-1|TRBJ2-7
TGCAGTGCTCCAGTGACTGGAGGATACTACGAGCAGTACTTC
CSAPVTGGYYEQYF
>few|TRBD2|TRBV9|TRBJ2-1
TGTGCCAGCAGCGTAGGAGGGGGGACTAGCGGCTACAATGAGCAGTTCTTC
CASSVGGGTSGYNEQFF
>many|NA|TRBV7-9|TRBJ1-3
TGTGCCAGCAGCCGCGACAGGACCCCTGGAAACACCATATATTTT
CASSRDRTPGNTIYF
>many|NA|TRBV7-9|TRBJ2-5
TGTGCCAGCAGCTTAGCCGAGATAAGAGAGCAGTACTTC
CASSLAEIREQYF
>NA|NA|TRBV20-1|TRBJ1-2
TGCAGTGCCCTCGACCCACCGGGTCCTAACTATGGCTACACCTTC
CSALDPPGPNYGYTF
>NA|TRBD2|TRBV15|TRBJ2-4
TGTGCCACCAGCAGTTGGGCGGGAGAGAAAAACATTCAGTACTTC
CATSSWAGEKNIQYF
>NA|TRBD2|TRBV6-5|TRBJ2-3
TGTGCCAGCAGTCCTCGAGCGGGGGGGCGCGATACGCAGTATTTT
CASSPRAGGRDTQYF
>NA|NA|TRBV28|TRBJ2-7
TGTGCCAGCAGTTTGGTAGGGTCCATCTCCTACGAGCAGTACTTC
CASSLVGSISYEQYF
>few|TRBD1|TRBV12-3/TRBV12-4|TRBJ1-6
TGTGCCAGCAGTCCCGGACAGGGGGGTGATTCACCCCTCCACTTT
CASSPGQGGDSPLHF
>NA|NA|TRBV5-5|TRBJ1-4
TGTGCCAGCAGCCCCGAGGGGACTAATGAAAAACTGTTTTTT
CASSPEGTNEKLFF